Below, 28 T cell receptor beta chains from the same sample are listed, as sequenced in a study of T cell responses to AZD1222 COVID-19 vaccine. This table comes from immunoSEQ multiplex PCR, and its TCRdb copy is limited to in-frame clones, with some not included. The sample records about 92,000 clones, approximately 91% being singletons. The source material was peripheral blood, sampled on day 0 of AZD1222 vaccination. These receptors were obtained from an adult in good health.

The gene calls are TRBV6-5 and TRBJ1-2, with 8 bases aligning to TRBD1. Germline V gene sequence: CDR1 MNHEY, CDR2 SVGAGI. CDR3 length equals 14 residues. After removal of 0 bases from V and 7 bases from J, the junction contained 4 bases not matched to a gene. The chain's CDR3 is CASSYSQGAGGYTF. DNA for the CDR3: TGTGCCAGCAGTTACTCGCAGGGGGCAGGTGGCTACACCTTC.

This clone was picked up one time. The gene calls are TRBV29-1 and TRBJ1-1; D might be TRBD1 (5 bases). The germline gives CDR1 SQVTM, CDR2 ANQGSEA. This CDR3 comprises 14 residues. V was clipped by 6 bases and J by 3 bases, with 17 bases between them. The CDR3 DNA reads TGCAGCGTGGGGCGTTCGGGGGGGTACACTGAAGCTTTCTTT. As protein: CSVGRSGGYTEAFF.

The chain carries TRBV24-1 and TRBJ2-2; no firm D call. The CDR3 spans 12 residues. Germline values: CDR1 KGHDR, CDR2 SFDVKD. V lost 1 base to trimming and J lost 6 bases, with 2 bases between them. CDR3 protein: CATSDLPGELFF. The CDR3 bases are TGTGCCACCAGTGATTTACCCGGGGAGCTGTTTTTT.

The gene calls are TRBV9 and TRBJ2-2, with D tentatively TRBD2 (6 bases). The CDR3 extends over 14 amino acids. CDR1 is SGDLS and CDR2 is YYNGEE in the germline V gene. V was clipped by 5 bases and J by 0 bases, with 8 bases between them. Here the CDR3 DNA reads TGTGCCAGCAGGCGGGGAACGAACACCGGGGAGCTGTTTTTT. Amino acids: CASRRGTNTGELFF.

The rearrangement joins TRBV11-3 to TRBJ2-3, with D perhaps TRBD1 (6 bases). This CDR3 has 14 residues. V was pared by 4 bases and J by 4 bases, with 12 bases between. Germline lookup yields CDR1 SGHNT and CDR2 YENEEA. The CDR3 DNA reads TGTGCCAGCAGCTCGCAACAGGGCGCAGATACGCAGTATTTT. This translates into CASSSQQGADTQYF. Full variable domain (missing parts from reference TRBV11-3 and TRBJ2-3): EAGVVQSPRYKIIEKKQPVAFWCNPISGHNTLYWYLQNLGQGPELLIRYENEEAVDDSQLPKDRFSAERLKGVDSTLKIQPAELGDSAVYLCASSSQQGADTQYFGPGTRLTVL.

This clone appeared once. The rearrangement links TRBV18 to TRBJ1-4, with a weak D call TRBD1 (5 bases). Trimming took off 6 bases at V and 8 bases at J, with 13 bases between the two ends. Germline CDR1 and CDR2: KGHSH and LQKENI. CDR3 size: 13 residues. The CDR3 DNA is TGTGCCAGCTCGCATGACCGGGGGGAAAAACTGTTTTTT. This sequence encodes CASSHDRGEKLFF.

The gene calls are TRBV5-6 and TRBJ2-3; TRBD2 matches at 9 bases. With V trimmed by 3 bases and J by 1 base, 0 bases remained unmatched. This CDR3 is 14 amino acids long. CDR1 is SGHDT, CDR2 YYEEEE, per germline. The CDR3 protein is CASSSSGGTDTQYF. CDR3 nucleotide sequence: TGTGCCAGCAGCTCTAGCGGGGGCACAGATACGCAGTATTTT.

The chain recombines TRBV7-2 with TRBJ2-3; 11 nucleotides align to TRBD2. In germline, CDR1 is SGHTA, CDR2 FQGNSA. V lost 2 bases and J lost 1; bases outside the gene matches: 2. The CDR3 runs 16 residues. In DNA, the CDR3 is TGTGCCAGCAGCTTAATACTAGCGGGGGGCACAGATACGCAGTATTTT. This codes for CASSLILAGGTDTQYF.

CDR3 nucleotide sequence: TGTGCCAGCAGCCCGGGACTAGCGGGGGGAAACGAGCAGTACTTC. Protein sequence: CASSPGLAGGNEQYF. The chain couples TRBV7-6 to TRBJ2-7; 15 bases map to TRBD2. Germline V lookup: CDR1 SGHVS, CDR2 FNYEAQ. The CDR3 runs to 15 residues. Trimming cost V 5 bases and J 5 bases; bases outside gene matches: 4.

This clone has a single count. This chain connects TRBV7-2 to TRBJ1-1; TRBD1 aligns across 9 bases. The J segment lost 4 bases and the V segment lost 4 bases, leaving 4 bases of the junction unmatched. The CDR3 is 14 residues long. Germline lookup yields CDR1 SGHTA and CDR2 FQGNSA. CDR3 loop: CASSSRDRVTEAFF. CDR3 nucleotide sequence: TGTGCCAGCAGCTCCCGGGACAGGGTCACTGAAGCTTTCTTT.

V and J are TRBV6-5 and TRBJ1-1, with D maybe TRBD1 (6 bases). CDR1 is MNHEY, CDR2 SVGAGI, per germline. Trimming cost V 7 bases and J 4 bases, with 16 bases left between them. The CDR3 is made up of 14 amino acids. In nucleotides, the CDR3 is TGTGCCAGCATTTCCCCCGACAGGACCACTGAAGCTTTCTTT. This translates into CASISPDRTTEAFF.

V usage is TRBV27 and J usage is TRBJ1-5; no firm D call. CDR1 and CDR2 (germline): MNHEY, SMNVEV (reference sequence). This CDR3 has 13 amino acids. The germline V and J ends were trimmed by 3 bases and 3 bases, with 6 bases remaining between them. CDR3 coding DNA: TGTGCCAGCAGTTTTGGGCTCAATCAGCCCCAGCATTTT. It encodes CASSFGLNQPQHF.

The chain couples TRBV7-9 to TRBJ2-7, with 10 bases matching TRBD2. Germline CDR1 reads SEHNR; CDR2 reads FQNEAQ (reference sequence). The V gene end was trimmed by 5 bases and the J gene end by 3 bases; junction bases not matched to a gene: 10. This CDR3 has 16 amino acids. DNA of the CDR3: TGTGCCAGCAGCAGGACTAGCGGCTTCATTTTCTACGAGCAGTACTTC. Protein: CASSRTSGFIFYEQYF.

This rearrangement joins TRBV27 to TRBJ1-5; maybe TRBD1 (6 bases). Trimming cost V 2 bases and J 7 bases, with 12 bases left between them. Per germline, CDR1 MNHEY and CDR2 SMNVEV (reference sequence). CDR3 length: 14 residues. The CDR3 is CASSLVAGAQPQHF. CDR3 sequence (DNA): TGTGCCAGCAGTTTAGTTGCGGGGGCACAGCCCCAGCATTTT.

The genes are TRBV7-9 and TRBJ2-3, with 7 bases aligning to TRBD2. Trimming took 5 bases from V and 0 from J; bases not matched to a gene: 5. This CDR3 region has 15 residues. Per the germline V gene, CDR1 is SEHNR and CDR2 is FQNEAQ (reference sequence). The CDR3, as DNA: TGTGCCAGCAGCCTCGGGGGGACTAGCACAGATACGCAGTATTTT. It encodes CASSLGGTSTDTQYF. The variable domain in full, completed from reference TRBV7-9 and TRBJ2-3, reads DTGVSQNPRHKITKRGQNVTFRCDPISEHNRLYWYRQTLGQGPEFLTYFQNEAQLEKSRLLSDRFSAERPKGSFSTLEIQRTEQGDSAMYLCASSLGGTSTDTQYFGPGTRLTVL.

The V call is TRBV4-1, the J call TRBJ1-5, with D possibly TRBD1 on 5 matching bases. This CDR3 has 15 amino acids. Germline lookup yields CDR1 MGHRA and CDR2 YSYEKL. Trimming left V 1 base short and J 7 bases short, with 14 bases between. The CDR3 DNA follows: TGCGCCAGCAGCCAAGGGTGGTCAGGGTCCCAGCCCCAGCATTTT. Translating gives CASSQGWSGSQPQHF.

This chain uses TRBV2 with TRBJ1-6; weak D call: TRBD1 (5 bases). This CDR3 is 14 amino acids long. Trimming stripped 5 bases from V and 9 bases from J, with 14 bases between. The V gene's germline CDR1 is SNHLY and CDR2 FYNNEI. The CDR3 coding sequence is TGTGCCAGCAGTTCTCAGGGTCTTGGTTCACCCCTCCACTTT. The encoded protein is CASSSQGLGSPLHF. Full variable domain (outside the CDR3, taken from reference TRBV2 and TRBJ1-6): EPEVTQTPSHQVTQMGQEVILRCVPISNHLYFYWYRQILGQKVEFLVSFYNNEISEKSEIFDDQFSVERPDGSNFTLKIRSTKLEDSAMYFCASSSQGLGSPLHFGNGTRLTVT.

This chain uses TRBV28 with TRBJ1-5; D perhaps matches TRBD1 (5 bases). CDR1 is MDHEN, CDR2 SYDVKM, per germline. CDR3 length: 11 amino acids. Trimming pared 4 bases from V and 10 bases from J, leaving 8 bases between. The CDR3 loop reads CASSSGHPQHF. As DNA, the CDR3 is TGTGCCAGCAGTTCCGGACACCCCCAGCATTTT. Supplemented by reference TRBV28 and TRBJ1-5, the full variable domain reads DVKVTQSSRYLVKRTGEKVFLECVQDMDHENMFWYRQDPGLGLRLIYFSYDVKMKEKGDIPEGYSVSREKKERFSLILESASTNQTSMYLCASSSGHPQHFGDGTRLSIL.

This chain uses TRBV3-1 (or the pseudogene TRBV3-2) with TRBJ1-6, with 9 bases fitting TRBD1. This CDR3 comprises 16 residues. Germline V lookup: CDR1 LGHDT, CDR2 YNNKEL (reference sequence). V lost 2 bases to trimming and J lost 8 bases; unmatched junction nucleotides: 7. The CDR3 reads CASSQPQGAVHSPLHF. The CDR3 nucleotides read TGTGCCAGCAGCCAACCACAGGGGGCTGTACATTCACCCCTCCACTTT.

The CDR3 sequence is CASSALGEQFF. The CDR3 coding sequence is TGTGCCAGCAGCGCCCTAGGTGAGCAGTTCTTC. The gene calls are TRBV7-2 and TRBJ2-1; unclear D gene. The germline V and J ends were trimmed by 5 bases and 9 bases, with 8 bases remaining between them. The CDR3 loop spans 11 amino acids. CDR1 is SGHTA and CDR2 is FQGNSA in the germline V gene.

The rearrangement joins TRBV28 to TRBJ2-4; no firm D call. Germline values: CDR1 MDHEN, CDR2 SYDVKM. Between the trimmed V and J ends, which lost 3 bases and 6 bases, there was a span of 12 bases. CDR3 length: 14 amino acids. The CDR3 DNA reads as TGTGCCAGCAGTTTCGCTGAAGTAATAAACATTCAGTACTTC. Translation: CASSFAEVINIQYF.

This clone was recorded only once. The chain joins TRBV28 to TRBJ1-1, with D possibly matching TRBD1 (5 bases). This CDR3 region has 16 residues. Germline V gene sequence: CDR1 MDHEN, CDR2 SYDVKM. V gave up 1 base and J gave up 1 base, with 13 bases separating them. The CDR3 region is CASSLSLSGKNTEAFF. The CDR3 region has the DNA TGTGCCAGCAGTTTATCTCTCTCAGGGAAGAACACTGAAGCTTTCTTT.

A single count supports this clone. The CDR3 loop reads CASSGDGGGEQYF. The CDR3 DNA reads as TGTGCCAGCAGTGGTGACGGCGGGGGCGAGCAGTACTTC. The rearrangement links TRBV12-3 or TRBV12-4 to TRBJ2-7; 7 bases line up with TRBD2. CDR3 length: 13 amino acids. With V trimmed by 5 bases and J by 6 bases, 7 bases remained unmatched.

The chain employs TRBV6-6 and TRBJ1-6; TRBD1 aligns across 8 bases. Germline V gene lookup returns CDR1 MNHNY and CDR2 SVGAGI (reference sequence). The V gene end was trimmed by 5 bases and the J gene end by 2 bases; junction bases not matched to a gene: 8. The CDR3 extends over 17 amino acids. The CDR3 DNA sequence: TGTGCCAGCAGTCCGCTACAGGGGGGTGCCTATAATTCACCCCTCCACTTT. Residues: CASSPLQGGAYNSPLHF.

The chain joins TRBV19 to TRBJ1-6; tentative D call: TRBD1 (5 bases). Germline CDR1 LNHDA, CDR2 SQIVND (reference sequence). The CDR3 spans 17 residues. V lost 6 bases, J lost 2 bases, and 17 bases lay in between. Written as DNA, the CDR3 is TGTGCCAGTAGCTTCGGCAAAGTGGGACCCTATAATTCACCCCTCCACTTT. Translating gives CASSFGKVGPYNSPLHF.

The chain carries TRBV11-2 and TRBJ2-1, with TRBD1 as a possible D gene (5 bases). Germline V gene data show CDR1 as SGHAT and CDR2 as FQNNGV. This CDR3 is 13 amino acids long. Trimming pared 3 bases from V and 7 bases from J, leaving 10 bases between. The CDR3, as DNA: TGTGCCAGCAGCTTCGACAGAAGGAATGAGCAGTTCTTC. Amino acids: CASSFDRRNEQFF.

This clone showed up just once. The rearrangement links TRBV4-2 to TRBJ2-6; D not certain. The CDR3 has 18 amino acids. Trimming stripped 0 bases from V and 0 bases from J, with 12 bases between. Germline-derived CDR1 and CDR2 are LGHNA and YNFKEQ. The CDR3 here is CASSQEQLKSSGANVLTF. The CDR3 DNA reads TGTGCCAGCAGCCAAGAACAACTTAAAAGCTCTGGGGCCAACGTCCTGACTTTC.

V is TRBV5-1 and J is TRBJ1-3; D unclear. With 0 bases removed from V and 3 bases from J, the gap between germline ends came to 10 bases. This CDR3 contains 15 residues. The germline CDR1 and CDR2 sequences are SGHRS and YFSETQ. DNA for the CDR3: TGCGCCAGCAGCTTGGTCCCAGATGTTGGAAACACCATATATTTT. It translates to CASSLVPDVGNTIYF.